Below, 20 T cell receptor beta chains from the same sample are listed, as sequenced in a study of blood T cell repertoires in COVID-19. Produced via immunoSEQ multiplex PCR; TCRdb's table is partial and in-frame only. The sample includes 300,000 to 350,000 clones, 70% to 90% of them seen just once. The sequencing sample was made of PBMCs or T cells enriched from blood (not recorded which). Every receptor here comes from a man aged 25-45 years who had recovered from COVID-19.

V and J are TRBV18 and TRBJ2-7, with D tentatively TRBD2 (5 bases). Trimming removed 2 bases at V and 5 bases at J, with 10 bases between. Germline CDR1 and CDR2: KGHSH and LQKENI. The CDR3 extends over 13 amino acids. CDR3: CASSPGFGDEQYF. CDR3 nucleotide sequence: TGTGCCAGCTCACCAGGGTTCGGGGACGAGCAGTACTTC.

The rearrangement uses TRBV4-2 and TRBJ2-5, with D perhaps TRBD1 (5 bases). V was clipped by 0 bases and J by 5 bases, with 13 bases between them. Germline CDR1 and CDR2: LGHNA and YNFKEQ. This CDR3 has 15 amino acids. CDR3: CASSQDRKTDETQYF. DNA of the CDR3: TGTGCCAGCAGCCAAGATCGTAAGACAGACGAGACCCAGTACTTC.

This rearrangement joins TRBV19 to TRBJ2-2; possible D gene TRBD2, 5 bases. Trimming took 3 bases from V and 1 from J, leaving 9 bases between them. Per germline, CDR1 LNHDA and CDR2 SQIVND (reference sequence). There are 15 residues in the CDR3. The CDR3 DNA is TGTGCCAGTAGTATTTCAGCGGTGAACACCGGGGAGCTGTTTTTT. It translates to CASSISAVNTGELFF.

This clone was recorded a few times. This chain joins TRBV4-1 and TRBJ1-2; TRBD1 is a possible D gene (5 bases). Trimming removed 4 bases from V and 3 bases from J, with 12 bases in between. The CDR3 extends over 14 amino acids. Germline V gene data show CDR1 as MGHRA and CDR2 as YSYEKL. The CDR3 spells CASSRDSLYYGYTF. CDR3 in DNA: TGCGCCAGCAGCCGCGACAGTTTATACTATGGCTACACCTTC.

V is TRBV30 and J is TRBJ1-5; TRBD1 matches at 7 bases. V shed 5 bases and J 2 bases; nucleotides not matched to a gene: 9. Germline V gene sequence: CDR1 GTSNPN, CDR2 SVGIG (reference sequence). CDR3 size: 15 residues. In DNA form, the CDR3 reads TGTGCCTGGGCCGGGAGGGGGCCTCGCAATCAGCCCCAGCATTTT. As protein: CAWAGRGPRNQPQHF.

This clone was counted a few times. The V gene is TRBV18, the J gene TRBJ1-3, with TRBD1 identical over 7 bases. Germline values: CDR1 KGHSH, CDR2 LQKENI. This CDR3 region has 16 residues. The ends lost 6 bases at V and 0 bases at J; junction bases unmatched: 8. Here the CDR3 DNA reads TGTGCCAGCTCCGAGGGACAGCCGAGCTCTGGAAACACCATATATTTT. Its protein is CASSEGQPSSGNTIYF.

This chain links TRBV5-5 with TRBJ2-6; the match to TRBD1 covers 9 bases. J was trimmed by 3 bases and V by 3 bases; bases with no gene match: 7. The CDR3 spans 17 residues. Germline values: CDR1 SGHKS, CDR2 YYEKEE (reference sequence). The CDR3 spells CASSSLQGAGGANVLTF. CDR3 nucleotide sequence: TGTGCCAGCAGCTCCCTACAGGGGGCTGGTGGGGCCAACGTCCTGACTTTC.

This clone was observed once. The rearrangement links TRBV2 to TRBJ1-1, with D perhaps matching TRBD1 (6 bases). Germline V gene lookup returns CDR1 SNHLY and CDR2 FYNNEI. The CDR3 is 13 residues long. V lost 4 bases and J lost 5, with 11 bases in between. In nucleotides, the CDR3 is TGTGCCAGCAGTGTGGCAGGGGCGACTGAAGCTTTCTTT. Its translation: CASSVAGATEAFF.

The V call is TRBV3-1 (or the pseudogene TRBV3-2), the J call TRBJ1-5, with TRBD1 matching 8 bases. CDR3 length equals 12 residues. The germline CDR1 and CDR2 sequences are LGHDT and YNNKEL (reference sequence). Trimming removed 9 bases from V and 6 bases from J; junction bases left unmatched: 4. The CDR3 nucleotides read TGTGCCAGTGGGACAGGCGCTCAGCCCCAGCATTTT. Translated: CASGTGAQPQHF.

The rearrangement uses TRBV19 and TRBJ1-1; possible D gene TRBD1, 6 bases. Germline V gives CDR1 LNHDA, CDR2 SQIVND (reference sequence). CDR3 size: 15 residues. V lost 0 bases to trimming and J lost 4 bases, with 12 bases between them. Here the CDR3 reads CASSIDPRTVTEAFF. The CDR3 DNA is TGTGCCAGTAGTATAGATCCCCGGACAGTCACTGAAGCTTTCTTT.

This clone was observed once. The V and J genes are TRBV10-3 and TRBJ2-2; D uncertain. In germline, CDR1 is ENHRY, CDR2 SYGVKD. The CDR3 length is 15 residues. The V end was cut by 4 bases, the J end by 4 bases, with 13 bases between. CDR3 region: CAISVQSPGTGELFF. The CDR3 DNA reads as TGTGCCATCAGTGTACAGTCTCCTGGCACCGGGGAGCTGTTTTTT.

This sequence joins TRBV6-5 and TRBJ2-3; tentative D call: TRBD1 (6 bases). The V gene lost 4 bases and the J gene lost 2 bases, with 16 bases spanning the gap. Per the germline V gene, CDR1 is MNHEY and CDR2 is SVGAGI. The CDR3 runs 16 residues. The CDR3 DNA follows: TGTGCCAGCAGTTCCAGGACAGCGCCTTCCACAGATACGCAGTATTTT. Translation: CASSSRTAPSTDTQYF.

V is TRBV5-6 and J is TRBJ1-2; no clear D. This CDR3 is built from 14 residues. The germline CDR1 and CDR2 sequences are SGHDT and YYEEEE. V was cut by 0 bases and J by 2 bases, with 8 bases left in between. The CDR3 DNA sequence: TGTGCCAGCAGCTTGGGAGGGCGGAACTATGGCTACACCTTC. Translating it yields CASSLGGRNYGYTF. Looking up the rest from reference TRBV5-6 and TRBJ1-2 gives the full variable domain: DAGVTQSPTHLIKTRGQQVTLRCSPKSGHDTVSWYQQALGQGPQFIFQYYEEEERQRGNFPDRFSGHQFPNYSSELNVNALLLGDSALYLCASSLGGRNYGYTFGSGTRLTVV.

V gene TRBV10-3 combines with J gene TRBJ1-4; the match to TRBD1 covers 10 bases. The CDR3 runs to 14 residues. The V gene's germline CDR1 is ENHRY and CDR2 SYGVKD. V lost 6 bases and J lost 7; bases outside the gene matches: 5. The CDR3 bases are TGTGCCATCAGGCCGGGACAGGGGAGTGAAAAACTGTTTTTT. Encoded protein: CAIRPGQGSEKLFF.

This sequence joins TRBV10-3 and TRBJ1-4, with 7 positions matching TRBD1. Germline CDR1 is ENHRY and CDR2 is SYGVKD. The CDR3 length is 14 residues. The ends lost 6 bases at V and 0 bases at J; junction bases unmatched: 1. Here the CDR3 DNA reads TGTGCCATCAGGCAGGGGGCAACTAATGAAAAACTGTTTTTT. This sequence encodes CAIRQGATNEKLFF.

This chain links TRBV7-8 with TRBJ1-1; D is uncertain. The CDR3 is made up of 16 amino acids. The ends were cut back, 1 base at V and 0 bases at J, with 12 bases in the middle. The germline gives CDR1 SGHVS, CDR2 FQNEAQ. CDR3 in amino acids: CASSLDEATVNTEAFF. The CDR3 DNA follows: TGTGCCAGCAGCTTAGACGAGGCCACGGTGAACACTGAAGCTTTCTTT.

The chain uses TRBV29-1 and TRBJ1-1; 7 nucleotides agree with TRBD1. Germline assignment: CDR1 SQVTM and CDR2 ANQGSEA. The CDR3 length is 15 residues. Unmatched junction bases numbered 14, after V lost 6 bases and J lost 4 bases. CDR3 sequence: CSVEIGDRVGTEAFF. CDR3 nucleotides: TGCAGCGTCGAAATAGGTGACAGGGTAGGCACTGAAGCTTTCTTT.

The chain employs TRBV6-1 and TRBJ2-1; the match to TRBD1 covers 8 bases. Trimming cost V 5 bases and J 2 bases; bases outside gene matches: 8. The CDR3 extends over 16 amino acids. The germline V gene encodes CDR1 MNHNS and CDR2 SASEGT. CDR3 sequence reads: CASSKGQGQTYNEQFF. The CDR3 nucleotides are TGTGCCAGCAGTAAAGGACAGGGACAAACCTACAATGAGCAGTTCTTC.

The chain carries TRBV2 and TRBJ2-7, with D tentatively TRBD1 (5 bases). The germline V gene has CDR1 SNHLY and CDR2 FYNNEI. V was shortened by 4 bases and J by 4 bases, with 14 bases between the two germline ends. The CDR3 sequence is 14 residues long. CDR3 in amino acids: CASSVQEPPYEQYF. The DNA for the CDR3 is TGTGCCAGCAGTGTACAGGAGCCCCCTTACGAGCAGTACTTC.

This clone has more than one count but fewer than ten. The chain is built from TRBV10-3 and TRBJ2-7, with a possible D match to TRBD1 (6 bases). V lost 7 bases to trimming and J lost 0 bases, with 10 bases between them. CDR1 is ENHRY and CDR2 is SYGVKD in the germline V gene. CDR3 length: 13 amino acids. The DNA for the CDR3 is TGTGCCATCATTTCGGACAGCTCCTACGAGCAGTACTTC. This codes for CAIISDSSYEQYF.